This entry features one TCR beta chain sequence. This entry is derived from a study of CD8 T cells in Susac syndrome. Germline CDR1 and CDR2: KGHSH and LQKENI. V lost 0 bases, J lost 6 bases, and 15 bases lay in between. The CDR3 sequence is 15 residues long. Sequencing of TCR beta drew on CD8+ and CD4+ T cells from blood. Negative magnetic isolation gave CD8+ and CD4+ cells; FACS enriched CD8+ TEMRA. Reverse transcription of about 0.45 to 1 ug RNA used random hexamers. Across 54 Vbeta and 13 Jbeta, TCR beta CDR3 was amplified with immunoSEQ multiplex PCR. TCRdb re-derived calls from the immunoSEQ multiplex PCR reads in MiXCR, one entry per CDR3 protein. The table has around 120,000 distinct CDR3 sequences, 94% seen once; the top ten hold approximately 0.12%.

The source material was CD4+ T cells from PBMCs. The sequence came from a human donor with multiple sclerosis. The V call is TRBV18, the J call TRBJ2-7, with D uncertain. The CDR3 DNA reads as TGTGCCAGCTCACCACCGGGGTTTGGGTCACGCGAGCAGTACTTC. It specifies CASSPPGFGSREQYF.